A single sample is the source of the 26 T cell receptor beta chains below, sequenced in a study of blood T cells in healthy people across ages. With a J-beta primer mix and a sample-barcoded 5' primer, a second PCR ran about 7 to 12 cycles. From the 5' RACE reads, TCRdb called clonotypes with MiXCR, one entry per CDR3 protein. The sample includes roughly 1,500,000 distinct CDR3 sequences, 40% to 50% of them seen just once. The sequenced material came from blood. These receptors all stem from a woman aged 18-30 years in good health.

This sequence joins TRBV20-1 and TRBJ1-1; 11 bases align to TRBD1. In germline, CDR1 is DFQATT, CDR2 SNEGSKA (reference sequence). This CDR3 comprises 18 residues. Germline trimming cut 5 bases from V and 6 bases from J; bases unmatched to any gene: 20. The CDR3 nucleotides are TGCAGTGCTGTCTCAAAACCGGGACAGGGGGATAATTACGCTGAAGCTTTCTTT. This codes for CSAVSKPGQGDNYAEAFF.

The chain is built from TRBV25-1 and TRBJ2-5; 9 bases align to TRBD2. With V trimmed by 3 bases and J by 4 bases, 9 bases remained unmatched. This CDR3 spans 16 amino acids. CDR1 MGHDK and CDR2 SYGVNS come from the germline V gene. The CDR3 spells CASSELERGVAETQYF. The CDR3 DNA sequence: TGTGCCAGCAGTGAGCTTGAGCGGGGGGTGGCAGAGACCCAGTACTTC.

This chain connects TRBV6-5 to TRBJ2-4; D perhaps matches TRBD1 (5 bases). The J call may be in error: the DNA end matches TRBJ2-7 better. The CDR3 spans 10 residues. From germline, CDR1 is MNHEY and CDR2 SVGAGI. The CDR3 sequence: CASGQGEQYF. DNA of the CDR3: TGTGCCAGCGGCCAGGGCGAGCAGTACTTC.

The chain is built from TRBV20-1 and TRBJ2-7; D is perhaps TRBD2 (7 bases). The CDR3 extends over 15 amino acids. V lost 1 base to trimming and J lost 2 bases, with 15 bases between them. CDR1 is DFQATT and CDR2 is SNEGSKA in the germline V gene (reference sequence). The CDR3 loop is CSARGGGRGAYEQYF. Written as DNA, the CDR3 is TGCAGTGCTAGAGGGGGGGGCAGGGGAGCCTACGAGCAGTACTTC.

As to this clonotype: Compared with germline, one end of the junction differs, possibly owing to a read error. The chain has TRBV11-2 and TRBJ2-1; D not certain. From germline, CDR1 is SGHAT and CDR2 FQNNGV. The CDR3 is made up of 14 amino acids. In DNA, the CDR3 is TGTGTCAGCAGCAACAGTAATTACTACAATGAGCAGTTCTTC. Translation gives CVSSNSNYYNEQFF.

The CDR3 loop reads CSAIRALEGNEQFF. In DNA, the CDR3 is TGCAGTGCTATTCGCGCACTAGAAGGCAATGAGCAGTTCTTC. This chain links TRBV20-1 with TRBJ2-1; D is possibly TRBD2 (5 bases). Trimming cost V 4 bases and J 6 bases, with 16 bases left between them. CDR1 and CDR2 (germline): DFQATT, SNEGSKA (reference sequence). This CDR3 has 14 amino acids.

This chain uses TRBV6-1 with TRBJ1-6, with D hard to call. CDR1 MNHNS and CDR2 SASEGT come from the germline V gene. CDR3 length equals 14 residues. The V end lost 6 bases, the J end lost 3 bases, and 9 bases lay between the germline ends. This chain's CDR3 is CASSPRGYNSPLHF. CDR3 coding DNA: TGTGCCAGCAGCCCCCGGGGCTATAATTCACCCCTCCACTTT.

This clonotype was observed a handful of times. The rearrangement links TRBV4-1 to TRBJ2-7; D is perhaps TRBD1 (5 bases). The CDR3 length is 15 residues. V dropped 4 bases and J dropped 2 bases, with 15 bases sitting between them. The germline gives CDR1 MGHRA, CDR2 YSYEKL. CDR3 residues: CASSPSGQVTYEQYF. The CDR3 nucleotides read TGCGCCAGCAGCCCCTCAGGGCAAGTTACCTACGAGCAGTACTTC.

The chain is built from TRBV5-1 and TRBJ1-1, with D possibly being TRBD1 (6 bases). Trimming took off 4 bases at V and 6 bases at J, with 25 bases between the two ends. This CDR3 is built from 17 residues. Germline V gene data show CDR1 as SGHRS and CDR2 as YFSETQ. The CDR3 sequence is CASSTTPLLDSPPEAFF. CDR3 bases: TGCGCCAGCAGCACAACTCCGCTCTTGGACAGCCCGCCTGAAGCTTTCTTT.

Comments on this clonotype: The junction differs from germline at one of its ends, possibly a read error. V and J are TRBV29-1 and TRBJ2-1; D is ambiguous. The CDR3 is made up of 11 amino acids. Germline V lookup: CDR1 SQVTM, CDR2 ANQGSEA. CDR3 in amino acids: CSVVRDNERFF. CDR3 sequence (DNA): TGCAGCGTTGTGCGAGACAATGAGCGGTTCTTC.

DNA of the CDR3: TGTGCCAGCAGTGCCAGGGGGGGAAGGTATGGCTACACCTTC. This encodes CASSARGGRYGYTF. This chain joins TRBV27 and TRBJ1-2, with 7 bases identical to TRBD1. V was clipped by 5 bases and J by 5 bases; unmatched bases: 8. CDR3 length equals 14 residues. The germline V gene has CDR1 MNHEY and CDR2 SMNVEV (reference sequence).

The J gene is TRBJ2-1, the V gene TRBV10-3, with D possibly being TRBD1 (6 bases). The length of the CDR3 is 15 residues. The V end was cut by 5 bases, the J end by 2 bases, with 13 bases between. Germline loops: CDR1 ENHRY, CDR2 SYGVKD. CDR3 amino acids: CAISRTAATYNEQFF. The CDR3 nucleotides are TGTGCCATCAGTCGGACAGCCGCTACCTACAATGAGCAGTTCTTC.

V gene TRBV10-3 combines with J gene TRBJ1-2, with 9 bases identical to TRBD1. Germline V lookup: CDR1 ENHRY, CDR2 SYGVKD. V shed 3 bases, J shed 8 bases, and the junction held 13 bases outside the gene matches. CDR3 length: 16 amino acids. The CDR3 coding sequence is TGTGCCATCAGTGATCCGCGGACAGGGGAGGATGGCGGCTACACCTTC. It codes for CAISDPRTGEDGGYTF.

Turning to this clonotype: One junction end does not reproduce the germline sequence, and a read error may be involved. This chain connects TRBV10-3 to TRBJ1-1; no definite D call. Germline CDR1 is ENHRY and CDR2 is SYGVKD. The CDR3 contains 13 residues. The CDR3 DNA follows: TGTGCCGTCAGTGAGTCGCGGACCACTGAAGCTTTCTTT. Translating gives CAVSESRTTEAFF.

This clonotype was picked up a small number of times. The gene calls are TRBV28 and TRBJ2-1, with 10 bases that match TRBD2. The CDR3 is 17 amino acids. Germline assignment: CDR1 MDHEN and CDR2 SYDVKM. V shed 1 base, J shed 0 bases, and the junction held 3 bases outside the gene matches. CDR3 DNA: TGTGCCAGCAGTTTATCACTAGCGGGATACTCCTACAATGAGCAGTTCTTC. It is translated as CASSLSLAGYSYNEQFF.

This rearrangement joins TRBV27 to TRBJ1-2; 9 nucleotides match TRBD1. The CDR3 has 15 amino acids. The germline V gene encodes CDR1 MNHEY and CDR2 SMNVEV (reference sequence). V trimming: 6 bases; J trimming: 6 bases; junction bases outside the gene matches: 11. The CDR3 DNA reads as TGTGCCAGCAGCCTTACAGGGGGCGGTCTGGATGGCTACACCTTC. Protein: CASSLTGGGLDGYTF.

This clonotype was found many times. The chain combines TRBV5-1 with TRBJ2-2, with D uncertain. Germline-derived CDR1 and CDR2 are SGHRS and YFSETQ. The CDR3 extends over 12 amino acids. The germline V and J ends were trimmed by 1 base and 2 bases, with 0 bases remaining between them. Here the CDR3 reads CASSLNTGELFF. CDR3 coding DNA: TGCGCCAGCAGCTTGAACACCGGGGAGCTGTTTTTT.

This chain links TRBV20-1 with TRBJ1-5; no clear D gene. The CDR3 spans 14 residues. V dropped 2 bases and J dropped 0 bases, with 8 bases sitting between them. Germline V gene data show CDR1 as DFQATT and CDR2 as SNEGSKA (reference sequence). This chain's CDR3 is CSARIGVSNQPQHF. DNA of the CDR3: TGCAGTGCTAGAATTGGGGTTAGCAATCAGCCCCAGCATTTT.

As for this clonotype: At one end the junction does not follow the germline gene, possibly because of a read error. This chain links TRBV6-5 with TRBJ2-1, with 7 positions matching TRBD2. CDR3 length equals 14 residues. Germline V CDR1 and CDR2: MNHEY, SVGAGI. The CDR3 is CASRYSGAGEQQFF. The CDR3, as DNA: TGTGCCAGCAGGTACTCTGGGGCGGGGGAACAGCAGTTCTTC.

V and J are TRBV7-9 and TRBJ1-2; TRBD1 agrees at 9 bases. The CDR3 covers 15 residues. With 2 bases clipped from V and 5 bases from J, the junction kept 6 bases outside the gene matches. Germline V gene sequence: CDR1 SEHNR, CDR2 FQNEAQ (reference sequence). DNA of the CDR3: TGTGCCAGCAGCTTACCTGGACAGGGGACTTATGGCTACACCTTC. This translates into CASSLPGQGTYGYTF. The entire variable domain, with the rest obtained from reference TRBV7-9 and TRBJ1-2, is as follows: DTGVSQNPRHKITKRGQNVTFRCDPISEHNRLYWYRQTLGQGPEFLTYFQNEAQLEKSRLLSDRFSAERPKGSFSTLEIQRTEQGDSAMYLCASSLPGQGTYGYTFGSGTRLTVV.

This rearrangement joins TRBV5-5 to TRBJ2-2; 8 positions agree with TRBD1. Germline values: CDR1 SGHKS, CDR2 YYEKEE (reference sequence). This CDR3 spans 16 amino acids. The trim removed 0 bases at V and 3 bases at J, leaving 4 bases unmatched. The CDR3 reads CASSLDGTGYTGELFF. CDR3 sequence (DNA): TGTGCCAGCAGCTTGGATGGGACAGGTTACACCGGGGAGCTGTTTTTT. The full variable domain, rest sourced from reference TRBV5-5 and TRBJ2-2, is DAGVTQSPTHLIKTRGQQVTLRCSPISGHKSVSWYQQVLGQGPQFIFQYYEKEERGRGNFPDRFSARQFPNYSSELNVNALLLGDSALYLCASSLDGTGYTGELFFGEGSRLTVL.

The chain recombines TRBV10-3 with TRBJ1-2, with a possible D match to TRBD1 (6 bases). Germline assignment: CDR1 ENHRY and CDR2 SYGVKD. Between the trimmed V and J ends, which lost 9 bases and 4 bases, there was a span of 18 bases. The CDR3 is 14 residues long. The CDR3 nucleotides read TGTGCCATGGCATGGGGGGGCGAAGGCTATGGCTACACCTTC. It specifies CAMAWGGEGYGYTF.

The chain has TRBV6-1 and TRBJ2-3; 8 nucleotides agree with TRBD2. The trim removed 1 base at V and 2 bases at J, leaving 8 bases unmatched. The CDR3 loop spans 17 amino acids. Germline loops: CDR1 MNHNS, CDR2 SASEGT. DNA for the CDR3: TGTGCCAGCAGTGAAGGTTCTAGCGGGCGTCACACAGATACGCAGTATTTT. It encodes CASSEGSSGRHTDTQYF.

This clonotype was found many times. The gene calls are TRBV28 and TRBJ1-6; D unresolved. The CDR3 contains 13 residues. V was trimmed by 5 bases and J by 8 bases, leaving 10 bases between them. CDR1 is MDHEN and CDR2 is SYDVKM in the germline V gene. In nucleotides, the CDR3 is TGTGCCAGCAGTCGCCAGGTGGATTCACCCCTCCACTTT. It specifies CASSRQVDSPLHF.

The chain recombines TRBV20-1 with TRBJ2-3; D is uncertain. This CDR3 region has 14 residues. The germline V gene has CDR1 DFQATT and CDR2 SNEGSKA (reference sequence). The CDR3 DNA reads as TGCAGCTCCGACGGAGTATATAGCACAGATACGCAGTATTTT. It codes for CSSDGVYSTDTQYF.

The chain employs TRBV7-6 and TRBJ2-1; TRBD2 aligns across 10 bases. CDR1 and CDR2 from the germline V gene are SGHVS and FNYEAQ. The CDR3 loop spans 17 amino acids. Trimming removed 4 bases from V and 0 bases from J; junction bases left unmatched: 6. CDR3 loop: CASSSDPSGSSYNEQFF. In DNA form, the CDR3 reads TGTGCCAGCAGCTCAGACCCTAGCGGGAGCTCCTACAATGAGCAGTTCTTC.